Described below is a single T cell receptor beta chain sequence and its context. No cognate antigen has been identified for it. No much larger clone is present one base from it, and per-base qualities are unavailable. The germline ends are 5 bases apart after V is trimmed by 5 bases and J by 6 bases. CDR1 and CDR2 (MRHNA, SNTAGT) derive from the germline V gene. The CDR3 starts with the cysteine, ends with the phenylalanine, and has 11 residues. Just the 33-base CDR3 DNA is kept, in frame starting at base 1. These data belong to a study of T cell responses to AZD1222 COVID-19 vaccine (dated by TCRdb to the early 2020s). Concerning the study at large: AZD1222 recipients with second doses at about 4 weeks or about 12 weeks were pooled, because spike-specific TCR depth and breadth did not differ between schedules. A total of about 230 trial participants underwent TCR sequencing, of whom some 210 received two doses of AZD1222 and some 25 received two doses of the MenACWY control vaccine. Trial participants were enrolled by age into subgroups of 18-55, 56-69 and 70-plus years, and around 150, 28 and 57 TCR-sequenced participants, respectively, were included in these subgroups. What the study reported, not specific to this receptor: The whole spike protein was spanned by vaccine-associated CD4 TCRs, and dominant responses were seen in regions 160-218 and 743-854. The 56-69-year group was small, and its depth increase did not reach significance, likely because of low power. No day 14 peak-response samples were available, so repertoires were characterized only after the peak T cell response. Reportedly, almost half of the unique spike-specific TCRs recognized epitopes lying outside the regions that are mutated in the B.1.351 and B.1.1.7 variants. A significant rise in spike-specific TCR breadth and depth was observed after two AZD1222 doses relative to day 0 and relative to MenACWY recipients. Only a handful of AZD1222 recipients were SARS-CoV-2 seropositive at baseline, limiting conclusions about previously exposed vaccinees. Participants were mostly white British, with more females than males. The authors suggested clonal diversity may have been underestimated.

The CDR3 regions of human TCRbeta chains were analyzed by immunosequencing. Turning to the authors' computational methods: TCRs in the repertoires were compared against a reference library of SARS-CoV-2-specific TCRs that had been generated with the MIRA antigen-specificity platform. Breadth was defined as the fraction of unique TCRs that were SARS-CoV-2-associated, and depth was defined as the fraction of total T cells that were SARS-CoV-2-associated. Using the MIRA data, every spike-specific TCR was mapped to the spike region that the TCR reacted to and assigned to either a CD4 or a CD8 class. Log10-transformed breadth and depth values were compared by one-way ANOVA with Sidak's multiple comparisons tests. What TCRdb holds here is the immuneACCESS table cut down to in-frame rearrangements. Part of the clones is not present; checked against another copy, under half of the missing clones reflect an unresolved V gene, and the others are unexplained. V and J calls plus clone size are reproduced from that table; the DNA served to infer D and trimming. The sample contains 100,000 to 150,000 clones, around 92% of them found a single time. 4.2% of the sample is in the top ten clones.

What this sample's time point label stands for: baseline before first vaccination. Vaccinee samples were obtained from the UK trials COV001 and COV002, which included a single-blind randomized controlled phase 2/3 trial of AZD1222 (ChAdOx1 nCoV-19) in healthy adults. For TCRbeta chain sequencing, PBMC samples from trial participants were taken at day 0 and at day 28 after the second dose. This TCR derives from an adult in good health. Here the chain combines TRBV6-4 and TRBJ2-1, with the D gene not clear enough to name. This specimen was peripheral blood, taken on day 0 of AZD1222 vaccination. The nucleotides are TGTGCCAGCAGTTCAGGCAATGAGCAGTTCTTC. This is translated as CASSSGNEQFF.